This T cell receptor beta chain originates from a study of tumor-infiltrating lymphocytes in localized non-small cell lung cancer. The CDR3 spans 15 residues. Germline V CDR1 and CDR2: KGHSH, LQKENI. Deletions cut 3 bases from V and 9 bases from J, with 21 bases between. TCRdb keeps only in-frame clones here, not all; method: immunoSEQ multiplex PCR. The sample carries about 7,100 clones, under 80% recorded once. The rearrangement joins TRBV18 to TRBJ2-7; D is perhaps TRBD1 (5 bases). The source material was uninvolved lung tissue not adjacent to the tumor. The sequence came from a human donor with non-small cell lung cancer. This CDR3 reads CASSPTDSSILVQYF. The CDR3 nucleotides read TGTGCCAGCTCACCTACCGACAGTTCAATCTTGGTGCAGTACTTC.